Below are 17 T cell receptor beta chains sequenced from a single sample in a study of monozygotic twins with inflammatory bowel disease. After re-calling the 5' RACE reads, TCRdb lists one entry per CDR3 protein, DNA absent. Its table lists a few hundred thousand distinct CDR3 sequences. Source material: blood. All receptors derive from a human donor with ulcerative colitis or Crohn's disease, or a healthy co-twin of an affected twin (not recorded which).

The V call is TRBV20-1, the J call TRBJ2-1; checking the TCRdb D call of TRBD1 is not possible without DNA. Germline V gene lookup returns CDR1 DFQATT and CDR2 SNEGSKA (reference sequence). The CDR3 is 14 amino acids. The CDR3: CSARGGPSYNEQFF.

J is TRBJ1-1 and V is TRBV18. The CDR3 covers 15 residues. Per the germline V gene, CDR1 is KGHSH and CDR2 is LQKENI. The CDR3 sequence is CASSPRRGSGTEAFF.

The chain uses TRBV18 and TRBJ2-3; TCRdb picks TRBD1, but there is no DNA to check that call. Germline lookup yields CDR1 KGHSH and CDR2 LQKENI. This CDR3 region has 15 residues. CDR3 residues: CASSPRQGGADTQYF. Using reference TRBV18 and TRBJ2-3 for the parts outside the CDR3, the full variable domain is NAGVMQNPRHLVRRRGQEARLRCSPMKGHSHVYWYRQLPEEGLKFMVYLQKENIIDESGMPKERFSAEFPKEGPSILRIQQVVRGDSAAYFCASSPRQGGADTQYFGPGTRLTVL.

CDR3 in amino acids: CASSLAGYQETQYF. The V call is TRBV11-1, the J call TRBJ2-5. The germline gives CDR1 SGHAT, CDR2 FQDESV (reference sequence). The CDR3 runs 14 residues.

J is TRBJ2-2 and V is TRBV19. The CDR3 is 12 amino acids. Per germline, CDR1 LNHDA and CDR2 SQIVND (reference sequence). The CDR3 loop is CASKADTGELFF.

This chain joins TRBV12-3 or TRBV12-4 and TRBJ1-4; the TCRdb call, TRBD1, lacks DNA for checking. The CDR3 runs to 14 residues. CDR3: CASSFTQLGGKLFF.

The rearrangement links TRBV25-1 to TRBJ1-1; the TCRdb call, TRBD1, lacks DNA for checking. Germline V CDR1 and CDR2: MGHDK, SYGVNS. CDR3 length: 15 residues. CDR3 region: CASSDGSKGVFEAFF.

V gene TRBV7-2 combines with J gene TRBJ2-3; TCRdb gives TRBD2 as the D gene, but with no DNA this cannot be confirmed. Germline CDR1 and CDR2: SGHTA and FQGNSA. The CDR3 covers 15 residues. CDR3 loop: CASSSLAGAPDTQYF. Variable domain in full (rest from reference TRBV7-2 and TRBJ2-3): GAGVSQSPSNKVTEKGKDVELRCDPISGHTALYWYRQSLGQGLEFLIYFQGNSAPDKSGLPSDRFSAERTGGSVSTLTIQRTQQEDSAVYLCASSSLAGAPDTQYFGPGTRLTVL.

This chain joins TRBV20-1 and TRBJ2-7; TCRdb outputs TRBD1, but without DNA this stays unchecked. The germline V gene encodes CDR1 DFQATT and CDR2 SNEGSKA (reference sequence). The CDR3 covers 15 residues. The chain's CDR3 is CSANRGTGQVDEQYF.

The V call is TRBV3-1, the J call TRBJ2-1; TCRdb names TRBD2, which stays unverified in the absence of DNA. The CDR3 is made up of 16 amino acids. Germline CDR1 reads LGHDT; CDR2 reads YNNKEL (reference sequence). The CDR3 reads CASSRGRSGGYNEQFF.

V and J are TRBV5-5 and TRBJ1-6; the D gene TCRdb calls, TRBD1, cannot be checked with no DNA. CDR1 and CDR2 (germline): SGHKS, YYEKEE (reference sequence). The CDR3 length is 16 residues. The CDR3 is CASSPGQSSYNSPLHF. Full variable domain (outside the CDR3, taken from reference TRBV5-5 and TRBJ1-6): DAGVTQSPTHLIKTRGQQVTLRCSPISGHKSVSWYQQVLGQGPQFIFQYYEKEERGRGNFPDRFSARQFPNYSSELNVNALLLGDSALYLCASSPGQSSYNSPLHFGNGTRLTVT.

The chain is built from TRBV12-3 or TRBV12-4 and TRBJ2-1. CDR3 length: 15 residues. The CDR3 loop is CASSQIKSSYNEQFF.

The chain couples TRBV5-1 to TRBJ2-3; TCRdb names TRBD2, which stays unverified in the absence of DNA. Per the germline V gene, CDR1 is SGHRS and CDR2 is YFSETQ. The CDR3 is 16 residues long. CDR3 amino acids: CASSLEGRVATDTQYF.

V gene TRBV2 combines with J gene TRBJ2-1; TCRdb's D call, TRBD1, is unchecked because there is no DNA. Germline V gene lookup returns CDR1 SNHLY and CDR2 FYNNEI. This CDR3 comprises 14 residues. CDR3 sequence reads: CASSRDRNSNEQFF.

V and J are TRBV7-8 and TRBJ1-5. The CDR3 extends over 17 amino acids. Germline CDR1 reads SGHVS; CDR2 reads FQNEAQ. This CDR3 is CASSVKWGLVAMQPQHF.

The J gene is TRBJ2-4, the V gene TRBV7-2. Germline CDR1 reads SGHTA; CDR2 reads FQGNSA. This CDR3 contains 15 residues. CDR3 in amino acids: CASSANSVAKNIQYF.

CDR3 in amino acids: CSAGGLAGNEQFF. The chain recombines TRBV20-1 with TRBJ2-1; the TCRdb D gene call, TRBD2, has no DNA to confirm it. Germline CDR1 and CDR2: DFQATT and SNEGSKA (reference sequence). The CDR3 length is 13 residues.